This TCR beta chain is drawn from a study of blood T cell repertoires in COVID-19. A COVID-19 case had been met by exposed participants during the 2 weeks before study entry. This CDR3 spans 16 amino acids. CDR1 and CDR2 (germline): SEHNR, FQNEAQ (reference sequence). The V gene lost 6 bases and the J gene lost 0 bases, with 14 bases spanning the gap. Authors' data handling: Amplification of reference gene primers provided the estimated nucleated cell counts. Generated by immunoSEQ multiplex PCR, the TCRdb table keeps only in-frame clones and is missing some. V and J calls and clone size are as listed in that table; D and trimming were resolved from the DNA. This table holds about 140,000 clones, 70% to 85% found once.

This sequence originates from a woman aged 18-29 years who had been exposed to COVID-19. What was sequenced was PBMCs or T cells enriched from blood (not recorded which). This chain joins TRBV7-9 and TRBJ1-4, with D unclear. This CDR3 reads CASSSGRGSTNEKLFF. In DNA, the CDR3 is TGTGCCAGCAGTAGTGGACGGGGATCAACTAATGAAAAACTGTTTTTT. The variable domain in full, with the rest retrieved from reference TRBV7-9 and TRBJ1-4, is DTGVSQNPRHKITKRGQNVTFRCDPISEHNRLYWYRQTLGQGPEFLTYFQNEAQLEKSRLLSDRFSAERPKGSFSTLEIQRTEQGDSAMYLCASSSGRGSTNEKLFFGSGTQLSVL.